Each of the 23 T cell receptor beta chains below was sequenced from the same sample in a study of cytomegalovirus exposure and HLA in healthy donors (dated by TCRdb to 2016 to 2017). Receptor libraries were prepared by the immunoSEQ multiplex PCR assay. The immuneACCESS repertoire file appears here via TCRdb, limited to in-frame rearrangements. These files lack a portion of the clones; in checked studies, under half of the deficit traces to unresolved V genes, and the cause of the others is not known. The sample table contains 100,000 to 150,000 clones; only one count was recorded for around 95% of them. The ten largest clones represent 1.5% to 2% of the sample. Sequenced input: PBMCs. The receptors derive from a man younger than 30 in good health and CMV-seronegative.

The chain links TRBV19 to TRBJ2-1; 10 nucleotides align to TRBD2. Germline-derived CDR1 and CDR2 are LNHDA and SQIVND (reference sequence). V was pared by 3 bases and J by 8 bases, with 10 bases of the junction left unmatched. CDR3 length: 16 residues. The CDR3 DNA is TGTGCCAGTAGTATTAATCTAGCGGGAGCGTGGGATGAGCAGTTCTTC. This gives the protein CASSINLAGAWDEQFF.

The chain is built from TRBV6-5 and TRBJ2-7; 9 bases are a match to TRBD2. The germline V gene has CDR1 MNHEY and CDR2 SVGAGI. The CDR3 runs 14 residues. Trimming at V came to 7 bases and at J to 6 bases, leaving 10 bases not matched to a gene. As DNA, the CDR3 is TGTGCCAGCACCCCGGAACTAGCGGGCCCCGAGCAGTACTTC. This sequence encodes CASTPELAGPEQYF.

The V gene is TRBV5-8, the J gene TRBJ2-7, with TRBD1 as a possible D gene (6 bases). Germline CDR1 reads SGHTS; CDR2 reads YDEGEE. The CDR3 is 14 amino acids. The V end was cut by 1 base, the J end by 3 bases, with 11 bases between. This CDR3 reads CASSLTGTLYEQYF. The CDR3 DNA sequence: TGTGCCAGCAGCTTGACAGGGACCCTCTACGAGCAGTACTTC. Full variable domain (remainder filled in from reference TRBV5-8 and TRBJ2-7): EAGVTQSPTHLIKTRGQQATLRCSPISGHTSVYWYQQALGLGLQFLLWYDEGEERNRGNFPPRFSGRQFPNYSSELNVNALELEDSALYLCASSLTGTLYEQYFGPGTRLTVT.

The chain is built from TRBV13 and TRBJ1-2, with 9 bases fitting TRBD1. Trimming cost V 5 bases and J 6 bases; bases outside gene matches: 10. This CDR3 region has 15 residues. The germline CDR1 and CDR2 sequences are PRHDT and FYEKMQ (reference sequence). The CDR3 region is CASSKNPGTGNGYTF. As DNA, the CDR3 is TGTGCCAGCAGCAAAAATCCCGGGACAGGGAATGGCTACACCTTC.

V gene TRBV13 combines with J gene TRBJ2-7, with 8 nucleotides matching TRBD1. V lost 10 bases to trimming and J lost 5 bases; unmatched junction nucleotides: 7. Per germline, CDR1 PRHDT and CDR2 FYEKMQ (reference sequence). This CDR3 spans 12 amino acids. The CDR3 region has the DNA TGTGCCACCAAGGGACAGGTCAACGAGCAGTACTTC. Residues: CATKGQVNEQYF.

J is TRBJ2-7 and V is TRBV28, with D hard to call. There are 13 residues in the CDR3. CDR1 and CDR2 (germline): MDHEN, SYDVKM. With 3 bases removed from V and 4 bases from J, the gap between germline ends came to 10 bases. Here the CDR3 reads CASSFSTVYEQYF. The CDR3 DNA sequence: TGTGCCAGCAGTTTTTCAACGGTATACGAGCAGTACTTC.

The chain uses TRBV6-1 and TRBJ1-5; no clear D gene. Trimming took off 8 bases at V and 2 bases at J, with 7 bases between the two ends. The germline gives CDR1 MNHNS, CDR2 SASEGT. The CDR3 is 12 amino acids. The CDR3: CASLYGNQPQHF. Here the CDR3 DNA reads TGTGCCAGCCTATATGGCAATCAGCCCCAGCATTTT.

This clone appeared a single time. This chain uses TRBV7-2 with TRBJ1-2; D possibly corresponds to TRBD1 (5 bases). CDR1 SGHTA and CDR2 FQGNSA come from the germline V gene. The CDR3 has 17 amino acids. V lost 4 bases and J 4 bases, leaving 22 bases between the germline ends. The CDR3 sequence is CASSSPFGRTTSYGYTF. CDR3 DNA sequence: TGTGCCAGCAGCTCGCCCTTCGGACGGACAACCTCCTATGGCTACACCTTC.

Here the CDR3 reads CASSPTGKSGYTF. In DNA form, the CDR3 reads TGTGCCAGCAGCCCTACAGGGAAATCTGGCTACACCTTC. The rearrangement uses TRBV7-3 and TRBJ1-2, with a tentative D call TRBD1 (6 bases). The CDR3 has 13 amino acids. CDR1 SGHTA and CDR2 FQGTGA come from the germline V gene. V was trimmed by 5 bases and J by 7 bases, leaving 14 bases between them.

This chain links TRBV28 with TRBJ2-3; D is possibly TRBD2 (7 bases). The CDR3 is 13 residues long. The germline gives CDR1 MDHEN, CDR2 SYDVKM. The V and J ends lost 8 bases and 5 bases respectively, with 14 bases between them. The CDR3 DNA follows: TGTGCCAGCTCGGGGGGCCAGGTAGATACGCAGTATTTT. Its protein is CASSGGQVDTQYF.

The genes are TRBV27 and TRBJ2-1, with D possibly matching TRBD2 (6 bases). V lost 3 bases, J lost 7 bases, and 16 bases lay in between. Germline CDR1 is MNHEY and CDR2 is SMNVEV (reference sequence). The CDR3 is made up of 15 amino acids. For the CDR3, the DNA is TGTGCCAGCAGTTTTGGGGGACCCGCGGGGAATGAGCAGTTCTTC. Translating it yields CASSFGGPAGNEQFF.

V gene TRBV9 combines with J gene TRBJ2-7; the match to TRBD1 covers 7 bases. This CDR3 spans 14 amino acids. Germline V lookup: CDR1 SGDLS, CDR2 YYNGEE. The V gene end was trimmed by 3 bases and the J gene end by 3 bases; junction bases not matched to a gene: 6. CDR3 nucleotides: TGTGCCAGCAGCGAGGGGGCTAGTATCTACGAGCAGTACTTC. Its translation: CASSEGASIYEQYF.

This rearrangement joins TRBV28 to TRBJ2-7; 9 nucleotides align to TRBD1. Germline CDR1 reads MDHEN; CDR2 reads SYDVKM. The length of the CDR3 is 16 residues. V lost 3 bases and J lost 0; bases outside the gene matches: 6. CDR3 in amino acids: CASSFPRTGVSYEQYF. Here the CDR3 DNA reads TGTGCCAGCAGTTTCCCTAGGACAGGGGTCTCCTACGAGCAGTACTTC.

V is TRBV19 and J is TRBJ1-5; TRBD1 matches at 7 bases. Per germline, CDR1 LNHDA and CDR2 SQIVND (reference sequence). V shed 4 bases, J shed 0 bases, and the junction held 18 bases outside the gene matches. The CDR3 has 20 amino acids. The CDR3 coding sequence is TGTGCCAGTAGTACCTCTACAGGGGTAGCCCGGGGGTATAGCAATCAGCCCCAGCATTTT. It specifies CASSTSTGVARGYSNQPQHF.

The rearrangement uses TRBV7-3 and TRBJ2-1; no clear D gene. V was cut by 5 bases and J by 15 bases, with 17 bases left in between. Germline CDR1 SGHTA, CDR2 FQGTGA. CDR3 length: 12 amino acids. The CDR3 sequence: CASSPSLSILFF. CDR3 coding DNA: TGTGCCAGCAGCCCCTCCCTTAGCATTCTGTTCTTC.

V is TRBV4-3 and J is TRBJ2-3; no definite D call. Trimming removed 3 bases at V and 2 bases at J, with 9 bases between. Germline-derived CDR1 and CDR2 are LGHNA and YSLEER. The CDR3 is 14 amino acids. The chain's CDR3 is CASSHKADTDTQYF. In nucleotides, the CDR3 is TGCGCCAGCAGCCATAAGGCGGACACAGATACGCAGTATTTT.

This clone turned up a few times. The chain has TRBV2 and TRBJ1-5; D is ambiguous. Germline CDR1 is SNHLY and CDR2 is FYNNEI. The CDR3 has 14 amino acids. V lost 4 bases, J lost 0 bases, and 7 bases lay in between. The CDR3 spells CASSAQFSNQPQHF. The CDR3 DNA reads TGTGCCAGCAGTGCACAGTTTAGCAATCAGCCCCAGCATTTT.

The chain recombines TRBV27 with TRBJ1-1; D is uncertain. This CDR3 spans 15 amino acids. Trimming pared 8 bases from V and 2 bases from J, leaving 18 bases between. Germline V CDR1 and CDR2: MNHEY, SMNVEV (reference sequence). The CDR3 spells CASASGFSPNTEAFF. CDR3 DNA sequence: TGTGCCAGCGCTTCGGGTTTCTCCCCTAACACTGAAGCTTTCTTT.

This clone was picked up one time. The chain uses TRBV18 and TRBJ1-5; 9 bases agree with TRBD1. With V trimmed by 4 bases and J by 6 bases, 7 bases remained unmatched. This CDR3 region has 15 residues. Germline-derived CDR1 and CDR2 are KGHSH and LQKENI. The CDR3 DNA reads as TGTGCCAGCTCACTGGAGGGACAGGGTCGTCAGCCCCAGCATTTT. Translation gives CASSLEGQGRQPQHF.

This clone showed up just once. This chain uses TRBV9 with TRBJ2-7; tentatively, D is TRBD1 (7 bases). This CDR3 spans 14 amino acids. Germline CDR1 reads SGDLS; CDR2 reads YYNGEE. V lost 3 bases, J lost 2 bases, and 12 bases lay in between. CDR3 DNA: TGTGCCAGCAGCGCTGGAGGGGGCCCCTACGAGCAGTACTTC. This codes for CASSAGGGPYEQYF.

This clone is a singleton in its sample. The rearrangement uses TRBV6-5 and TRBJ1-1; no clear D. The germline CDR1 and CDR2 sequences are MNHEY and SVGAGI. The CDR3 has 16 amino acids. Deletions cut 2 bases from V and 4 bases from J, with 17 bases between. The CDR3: CASSYMPGEVGTEAFF. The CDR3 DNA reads TGTGCCAGCAGTTACATGCCCGGGGAGGTCGGCACTGAAGCTTTCTTT.

This chain's CDR3 is CASSLDWRGETQYF. The CDR3 DNA is TGTGCCAGCAGCTTAGACTGGCGGGGAGAGACCCAGTACTTC. The chain uses TRBV11-3 and TRBJ2-5; tentatively, D is TRBD2 (6 bases). V lost 0 bases and J lost 4, with 9 bases in between. Germline CDR1 is SGHNT and CDR2 is YENEEA. The CDR3 is made up of 14 amino acids.

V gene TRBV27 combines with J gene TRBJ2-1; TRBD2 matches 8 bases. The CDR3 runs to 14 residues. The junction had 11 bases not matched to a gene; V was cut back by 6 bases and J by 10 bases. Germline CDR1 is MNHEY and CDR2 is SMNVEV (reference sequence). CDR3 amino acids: CASRSPLAGWEQFF. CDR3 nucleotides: TGTGCCAGCAGATCCCCCCTAGCGGGCTGGGAGCAGTTCTTC.